This is a list of T cell receptor beta chains from one sample in a study of shared clonotypes between healthy human individuals. TCRdb's table, derived via immunoSEQ multiplex PCR, lists solely in-frame clones and lacks some. The data hold roughly 2.2 million clones, with 80% to 95% observed a single time. Material for sequencing was naive CD4+ T cells from PBMCs. The receptor set was obtained from a man between 18 and 29 years old in good health. Some clones in this sample may be carry-over from other donors' samples. Each CDR3 is given with its conserved first and last residue. The D gene is left open where the match is weak. Where a row states a size, it is once, few, many or the class of an expanded clone; other rows omit it.

j_call: TRBJ2-1; clone_size: NA; v_call: TRBV6-1; d_call: TRBD2; cdr3_nt: TGTGCCAGCAGTGAAACGTATAGCGGGAGGGCACATGAGCAGTTCTTC; cdr3_aa: CASSETYSGRAHEQFF
j_call: TRBJ2-7; clone_size: NA; v_call: TRBV28; d_call: TRBD2; cdr3_nt: TGTGCCAGCAGGTCGACTAGCGGGAGATACGAGCAGTACTTC; cdr3_aa: CASRSTSGRYEQYF
j_call: TRBJ2-2; clone_size: NA; v_call: TRBV28; d_call: NA; cdr3_nt: TGTGCCAGCGGACGATTAGCAAACACCGGGGAGCTGTTTTTT; cdr3_aa: CASGRLANTGELFF
j_call: TRBJ1-1; clone_size: NA; v_call: TRBV28; d_call: NA; cdr3_nt: TGTGCCAGCAGTCCCCAGAGGGGCTGGTCTGAAGCTTTCTTT; cdr3_aa: CASSPQRGWSEAFF
j_call: TRBJ2-7; clone_size: NA; v_call: TRBV7-2; d_call: TRBD2; cdr3_nt: TGTGCCAGCGAGAAGCTAGCGGGAGACCCCTACGAGCAGTACTTC; cdr3_aa: CASEKLAGDPYEQYF
j_call: TRBJ2-3; clone_size: NA; v_call: TRBV14; d_call: NA; cdr3_nt: TGTGCCAGCAGCCAAGTCGAAGCGAAGGATACGCAGTATTTT; cdr3_aa: CASSQVEAKDTQYF
j_call: TRBJ2-3; clone_size: NA; v_call: TRBV6-5; d_call: NA; cdr3_nt: TGTGCCAGCAGCAGGGACTCCAACGGAGATACGCAGTATTTT; cdr3_aa: CASSRDSNGDTQYF
j_call: TRBJ2-7; clone_size: NA; v_call: TRBV4-2; d_call: TRBD1; cdr3_nt: TGTGCCAGCAGCCAAGAGGGAGGCCAGGGGGCGTACGAGCAGTACTTC; cdr3_aa: CASSQEGGQGAYEQYF
j_call: TRBJ2-5; clone_size: NA; v_call: TRBV15; d_call: NA; cdr3_nt: TGTGCCACCAGCAGAGATCAAGAACGGGGCCCGGGCACTCTAGAGACCCAGTACTTC; cdr3_aa: CATSRDQERGPGTLETQYF
j_call: TRBJ1-1; clone_size: few; v_call: TRBV6-5; d_call: NA; cdr3_nt: TGTGCCAGCAGCCACACGACAGGAAACACTGAAGCTTTCTTT; cdr3_aa: CASSHTTGNTEAFF
j_call: TRBJ2-7; clone_size: NA; v_call: TRBV6-1; d_call: TRBD2; cdr3_nt: TGTGCCAGCAGTGCACTGACTAGCGTCCGGGGCGAGCAGTACTTC; cdr3_aa: CASSALTSVRGEQYF
j_call: TRBJ2-1; clone_size: NA; v_call: TRBV28; d_call: TRBD2; cdr3_nt: TGTGCCAGCAGTTTAAGACTAGCGGGAGAGCGGTTCTTC; cdr3_aa: CASSLRLAGERFF
j_call: TRBJ1-2; clone_size: NA; v_call: TRBV29-1; d_call: NA; cdr3_nt: TGCAGCGTCGCCACTCTTGGACAATCTAACTATGGCTACACCTTC; cdr3_aa: CSVATLGQSNYGYTF
j_call: TRBJ2-3; clone_size: NA; v_call: TRBV5-1; d_call: TRBD2; cdr3_nt: TGCGCCAGCGGTAGCGGGAGTAGAACAGATACGCAGTATTTT; cdr3_aa: CASGSGSRTDTQYF
j_call: TRBJ2-2; clone_size: NA; v_call: TRBV19; d_call: NA; cdr3_nt: TGTGCCAGTAGTATCTCCCGCGCCACCGGGGAGCTGTTTTTT; cdr3_aa: CASSISRATGELFF
j_call: TRBJ2-3; clone_size: once; v_call: TRBV7-9; d_call: NA; cdr3_nt: TGTGCCAGCAGCTCAGACCGCCGCCGCACAGATACGCAGTATTTT; cdr3_aa: CASSSDRRRTDTQYF
j_call: TRBJ2-5; clone_size: NA; v_call: TRBV28; d_call: TRBD1; cdr3_nt: TGTGCCAGCCGACCGTCTTCAGGGGGCGAACATCAAGAGACCCAGTACTTC; cdr3_aa: CASRPSSGGEHQETQYF
j_call: TRBJ2-7; clone_size: NA; v_call: TRBV2; d_call: TRBD1; cdr3_nt: TGTGCCAGCAGTGGGACAGGTGGCTACGAGCAGTACTTC; cdr3_aa: CASSGTGGYEQYF
j_call: TRBJ2-3; clone_size: NA; v_call: TRBV7-2; d_call: NA; cdr3_nt: TGTGCCAGCAGCTTAGACAGGGTAACAGATACGCAGTATTTT; cdr3_aa: CASSLDRVTDTQYF
j_call: TRBJ1-4; clone_size: NA; v_call: TRBV28; d_call: NA; cdr3_nt: TGTGCCAGCAGCTATACCCCAGCTAATGAAAAACTGTTTTTT; cdr3_aa: CASSYTPANEKLFF
j_call: TRBJ2-2; clone_size: NA; v_call: TRBV20-1; d_call: NA; cdr3_nt: TGCAGTGCCACGATTGCCGGGGAGCTGTTTTTT; cdr3_aa: CSATIAGELFF
j_call: TRBJ1-2; clone_size: NA; v_call: TRBV5-1; d_call: NA; cdr3_nt: TGCGCCAGCAGCTTGGCGGCAGGATCTAACTATGGCTACACCTTC; cdr3_aa: CASSLAAGSNYGYTF
j_call: TRBJ2-5; clone_size: NA; v_call: TRBV11-1; d_call: NA; cdr3_nt: TGTGCCAGCAGCTCGGACCCCCATGTTGAGACCCAGTACTTC; cdr3_aa: CASSSDPHVETQYF
j_call: TRBJ2-7; clone_size: NA; v_call: TRBV4-2; d_call: NA; cdr3_nt: TGTGCCAGCAGCCTCCGAGGGGGGGGTTCCTACGAGCAGTACTTC; cdr3_aa: CASSLRGGGSYEQYF
j_call: TRBJ2-5; clone_size: NA; v_call: TRBV9; d_call: NA; cdr3_nt: TGTGCCAGCAGCGTAGTGGGGACTGTTCAAGAGACCCAGTACTTC; cdr3_aa: CASSVVGTVQETQYF
j_call: TRBJ2-1; clone_size: NA; v_call: TRBV5-1; d_call: TRBD2; cdr3_nt: TGCGCCAGCAGCACCGGACTAGCGGAGGGCAATGAGCAGTTCTTC; cdr3_aa: CASSTGLAEGNEQFF
j_call: TRBJ1-3; clone_size: NA; v_call: TRBV5-1; d_call: NA; cdr3_nt: TGCGCCAGCAGCTTGGGAGGTTTAGTTCCCGGAAACACCATATATTTT; cdr3_aa: CASSLGGLVPGNTIYF
j_call: TRBJ2-1; clone_size: NA; v_call: TRBV11-2; d_call: TRBD2; cdr3_nt: TGTGCCAGCAGGATAGCGGGAGGAGTCTACAATGAGCAGTTCTTC; cdr3_aa: CASRIAGGVYNEQFF
j_call: TRBJ1-2; clone_size: NA; v_call: TRBV6-1; d_call: NA; cdr3_nt: TGTGCCAGCAGTTTCGACAGTGCCTATGGCTACACCTTC; cdr3_aa: CASSFDSAYGYTF
j_call: TRBJ2-3; clone_size: NA; v_call: TRBV7-8; d_call: NA; cdr3_nt: TGTGCCAGCAGCAAACTGCGCGCCGGGGCTGGCGGGACAGATACGCAGTATTTT; cdr3_aa: CASSKLRAGAGGTDTQYF
j_call: TRBJ1-2; clone_size: NA; v_call: TRBV18; d_call: TRBD1; cdr3_nt: TGTGCCAGCTCACCTAGGGACAGGTTCGCTCCGGATGAGCTTAACTATGGCTACACCTTC; cdr3_aa: CASSPRDRFAPDELNYGYTF
j_call: TRBJ2-1; clone_size: NA; v_call: TRBV19; d_call: NA; cdr3_nt: TGTGCCAGTAGTATCGGTGGTCTCGAGCAGTTCTTC; cdr3_aa: CASSIGGLEQFF
j_call: TRBJ2-3; clone_size: NA; v_call: TRBV5-1; d_call: NA; cdr3_nt: TGCGCCAGCAGCTTGGTTTTTAGTCGTGCAGATACGCAGTATTTT; cdr3_aa: CASSLVFSRADTQYF
j_call: TRBJ1-2; clone_size: NA; v_call: TRBV7-2; d_call: NA; cdr3_nt: TGTGCCAGCAGACCTAACAGGGCGGGCTATGGCTACACCTTC; cdr3_aa: CASRPNRAGYGYTF
j_call: TRBJ2-1; clone_size: NA; v_call: TRBV28; d_call: TRBD2; cdr3_nt: TGTGCCAGCCGTCGGGCGGGAGTATCTAATGAGCAGTTCTTC; cdr3_aa: CASRRAGVSNEQFF
j_call: TRBJ2-7; clone_size: once; v_call: TRBV29-1; d_call: TRBD2; cdr3_nt: TGCAGCGTCTGGACTAGCGGGCCCTACGAGCAGTACTTC; cdr3_aa: CSVWTSGPYEQYF
j_call: TRBJ2-5; clone_size: NA; v_call: TRBV9; d_call: TRBD2; cdr3_nt: TGTGCCAGCAGCGTAGATCCAGCGGGAGGCCCAAAAGAGACCCAGTACTTC; cdr3_aa: CASSVDPAGGPKETQYF
j_call: TRBJ1-1; clone_size: NA; v_call: TRBV28; d_call: NA; cdr3_nt: TGTGCCAGCAGTTTGAGGCGCATGAACACTGAAGCTTTCTTT; cdr3_aa: CASSLRRMNTEAFF
j_call: TRBJ2-2; clone_size: NA; v_call: TRBV29-1; d_call: NA; cdr3_nt: TGCAGCGTTGATATGGGGTTTCACACCGGGGAGCTGTTTTTT; cdr3_aa: CSVDMGFHTGELFF
j_call: TRBJ1-5; clone_size: NA; v_call: TRBV4-1; d_call: TRBD1; cdr3_nt: TGCGCCAGCAGCGACAGGGTTAGCAATCAGCCCCAGCATTTT; cdr3_aa: CASSDRVSNQPQHF
j_call: TRBJ2-7; clone_size: NA; v_call: TRBV19; d_call: TRBD1; cdr3_nt: TGTGCCAGTAGTATTCTGCCAGGGGGCAACTTAGACGAGCAGTACTTC; cdr3_aa: CASSILPGGNLDEQYF
j_call: TRBJ2-1; clone_size: once; v_call: TRBV5-1; d_call: NA; cdr3_nt: TGCGCCAGCAGATCTGGGGGGTCCTACAATGAGCAGTTCTTC; cdr3_aa: CASRSGGSYNEQFF
j_call: TRBJ2-3; clone_size: NA; v_call: TRBV7-2; d_call: NA; cdr3_nt: TGTGCCAGCAGCTTAGGGGGGCTCACAGATACGCAGTATTTT; cdr3_aa: CASSLGGLTDTQYF
j_call: TRBJ1-4; clone_size: NA; v_call: TRBV28; d_call: NA; cdr3_nt: TGTGCCAGCAGGGAAGGGGGTGTTCGGGAAAAACTGTTTTTT; cdr3_aa: CASREGGVREKLFF
j_call: TRBJ1-3; clone_size: NA; v_call: TRBV5-8; d_call: NA; cdr3_nt: TGTGCCAGCAGCTTGGGGACGATTACTGGAAACACCATATATTTT; cdr3_aa: CASSLGTITGNTIYF
j_call: TRBJ1-1; clone_size: NA; v_call: TRBV29-1; d_call: NA; cdr3_nt: TGCAGCGTGTCCATCACTGAAGCTTTCTTT; cdr3_aa: CSVSITEAFF
j_call: TRBJ2-2; clone_size: NA; v_call: TRBV30; d_call: TRBD1; cdr3_nt: TGTGCCTGGAGTAGGACAGGGGCCGGGGAGCTGTTTTTT; cdr3_aa: CAWSRTGAGELFF
j_call: TRBJ2-1; clone_size: NA; v_call: TRBV2; d_call: TRBD2; cdr3_nt: TGTGCCAGCAGGGGGGTAGGTAGCGGGAGATCCTACAATGAGCAGTTCTTC; cdr3_aa: CASRGVGSGRSYNEQFF
j_call: TRBJ2-1; clone_size: NA; v_call: TRBV7-9; d_call: NA; cdr3_nt: TGTGCCAGCGGAACTATGAGCTCCTACAATGAGCAGTTCTTC; cdr3_aa: CASGTMSSYNEQFF
j_call: TRBJ1-2; clone_size: NA; v_call: TRBV19; d_call: NA; cdr3_nt: TGTGCCAGTAGGGGGGACCGCTATGGCTACACCTTC; cdr3_aa: CASRGDRYGYTF
j_call: TRBJ2-3; clone_size: NA; v_call: TRBV6-6; d_call: NA; cdr3_nt: TGTGCCAGCACCGAGAGACAGGTCGCAGATACGCAGTATTTT; cdr3_aa: CASTERQVADTQYF
j_call: TRBJ2-1; clone_size: NA; v_call: TRBV5-6; d_call: NA; cdr3_nt: TGTGCCAGCAGCTTCTACGCGGGGCCGGCTGAGCAGTTCTTC; cdr3_aa: CASSFYAGPAEQFF
j_call: TRBJ2-2; clone_size: NA; v_call: TRBV9; d_call: NA; cdr3_nt: TGTGCCAGCAGCGCCCGGACCAAGCCGGAGCTGTTTTTT; cdr3_aa: CASSARTKPELFF
j_call: TRBJ1-5; clone_size: NA; v_call: TRBV7-8; d_call: NA; cdr3_nt: TGTGCCAGCAGTCGCCTACAGGGTCTTGGCAATCAGCCCCAGCATTTT; cdr3_aa: CASSRLQGLGNQPQHF